Below, 16 T cell receptor beta chains from the same sample are listed, as sequenced in a study of blood T cells in healthy people across ages. With a J-beta primer mix and a sample-barcoded 5' primer, a second PCR ran 7 to 11 cycles. A single record per CDR3 protein comes from TCRdb applying MiXCR to the 5' RACE reads. The sample consists of around 1.7 million distinct CDR3 sequences, roughly 27% of them appearing once. Sequenced material: blood. These receptors all come from a woman in her 30s in good health.

This clonotype appeared many times. The chain couples TRBV20-1 to TRBJ2-1; TRBD1 matches 8 bases. V was clipped by 3 bases and J by 3 bases; unmatched bases: 4. Germline V gene lookup returns CDR1 DFQATT and CDR2 SNEGSKA (reference sequence). This CDR3 contains 14 residues. CDR3 nucleotide sequence: TGCAGTGCTAGGACAGGGGACCGCTACAATGAGCAGTTCTTC. Encoded protein: CSARTGDRYNEQFF.

V gene TRBV7-2 combines with J gene TRBJ1-1; the match to TRBD1 covers 11 bases. CDR1 is SGHTA and CDR2 is FQGNSA in the germline V gene. V lost 1 base and J lost 12; bases outside the gene matches: 7. The length of the CDR3 is 14 residues. The CDR3 nucleotides read TGTGCCAGCAGCTTAGATAGGACAGGGGGCGCGTCTTTCTTT. The encoded protein is CASSLDRTGGASFF.

As regards this clonotype: At one end, the junction sequence differs from germline, possibly due to a read error. The rearrangement joins TRBV20-1 to TRBJ1-1; D may be TRBD1 (6 bases). Germline V gene lookup returns CDR1 DFQATT and CDR2 SNEGSKA (reference sequence). The CDR3 runs to 14 residues. For the CDR3, the DNA is TGCAGTTCTAGAGGAGGCGGGGGCTACACTGAAGCTTTCTTT. This gives the protein CSSRGGGGYTEAFF.

This clonotype was detected many times. This chain uses TRBV29-1 with TRBJ2-7; no reliable D call. CDR3 length: 12 amino acids. The V gene's germline CDR1 is SQVTM and CDR2 ANQGSEA. The ends were cut back, 6 bases at V and 4 bases at J, with 13 bases in the middle. The CDR3 protein is CSVEIDGYEQYF. In DNA form, the CDR3 reads TGCAGCGTCGAAATCGACGGATACGAGCAGTACTTC.

This chain connects TRBV2 to TRBJ1-2; 8 nucleotides match TRBD1. The CDR3 covers 12 residues. The V gene end was trimmed by 6 bases and the J gene end by 7 bases; junction bases not matched to a gene: 4. Germline CDR1 is SNHLY and CDR2 is FYNNEI. The CDR3 nucleotides read TGTGCCAGCAGGGGAGACAGGGGTGGCTACACCTTC. Translation: CASRGDRGGYTF.

The CDR3 DNA reads TGTGCCAGCCGCCGCCGTGCCCAGCGACTTAATGAAAAACTGTTTTTT. Residues: CASRRRAQRLNEKLFF. The V call is TRBV12-3 or TRBV12-4, the J call TRBJ1-4; D is uncertain. The V end lost 8 bases, the J end lost 4 bases, and 20 bases lay between the germline ends. The CDR3 extends over 16 amino acids.

This rearrangement joins TRBV7-6 to TRBJ2-7; either TRBD1 or TRBD2 may supply D (5 bases each). This CDR3 spans 12 amino acids. Trimming took 5 bases from V and 7 from J, leaving 12 bases between them. Germline V CDR1 and CDR2: SGHVS, FNYEAQ. The CDR3 bases are TGTGCCAGCAGCGGGACCCGGACAGAGCAGTACTTC. Translation: CASSGTRTEQYF.

The chain has TRBV27 and TRBJ2-7; D is uncertain. The CDR3 consists of 12 residues. Deletions cut 3 bases from V and 3 bases from J, with 6 bases between. Germline lookup yields CDR1 MNHEY and CDR2 SMNVEV (reference sequence). CDR3 in DNA: TGTGCCAGCAGTTTCAGTGACTACGAGCAGTACTTC. It is translated as CASSFSDYEQYF.

CDR3 amino acids: CASSFEPDYEQYF. CDR3 in DNA: TGCGCCAGCAGCTTTGAGCCCGACTACGAGCAGTACTTC. This chain uses TRBV5-1 with TRBJ2-7; D is unresolved. The CDR3 totals 13 residues. The germline gives CDR1 SGHRS, CDR2 YFSETQ. The V gene lost 2 bases and the J gene lost 3 bases, with 9 bases spanning the gap. The full variable domain, rest sourced from reference TRBV5-1 and TRBJ2-7, is KAGVTQTPRYLIKTRGQQVTLSCSPISGHRSVSWYQQTPGQGLQFLFEYFSETQRNKGNFPGRFSGRQFSNSRSEMNVSTLELGDSALYLCASSFEPDYEQYFGPGTRLTVT.

The rearrangement links TRBV7-9 to TRBJ2-1; possible D gene TRBD2, 6 bases. The CDR3 sequence is 17 residues long. V was cut by 5 bases and J by 4 bases, with 21 bases left in between. Germline loops: CDR1 SEHNR, CDR2 FQNEAQ (reference sequence). The CDR3 nucleotides are TGTGCCAGCAGCCTCCGGGGTGGGTTAGCGGTTTACAATGAGCAGTTCTTC. Translation: CASSLRGGLAVYNEQFF.

This clonotype has ten or more counts. This rearrangement joins TRBV12-3 or TRBV12-4 to TRBJ2-2; unclear D gene. The CDR3 spans 11 residues. The V and J ends lost 4 bases and 6 bases respectively, with 3 bases between them. The CDR3 nucleotides are TGTGCCAGCAGTTCTGCCGGGGAGCTGTTTTTT. Translating it yields CASSSAGELFF.

For this clonotype: Its ends do not fully match the called genes, so a read error is possible. This sequence joins TRBV7-9 and TRBJ1-4; 8 nucleotides agree with TRBD1. CDR1 is SEHNR, CDR2 FQNEAQ, per germline (reference sequence). The CDR3 is made up of 17 amino acids. This CDR3 is CACSLSWQGARGEKLFF. The CDR3 coding sequence is TGTGCCTGCAGCCTTTCATGGCAGGGGGCGCGGGGTGAAAAACTGTTTTTT.

This clonotype was observed a few times. This chain links TRBV7-8 with TRBJ1-2, with 11 bases that match TRBD1. Germline lookup yields CDR1 SGHVS and CDR2 FQNEAQ. The J segment lost 10 bases and the V segment lost 1 base, leaving 2 bases of the junction unmatched. This CDR3 is 13 amino acids long. The CDR3 DNA is TGTGCCAGCAGCTTAGAGGACAGGGGGCCCTACACCTTC. Its translation is CASSLEDRGPYTF.

The chain employs TRBV20-1 and TRBJ2-3; TRBD2 aligns across 7 bases. The CDR3 loop spans 13 amino acids. The V gene end was trimmed by 5 bases and the J gene end by 6 bases; junction bases not matched to a gene: 8. Germline V gene data show CDR1 as DFQATT and CDR2 as SNEGSKA (reference sequence). The CDR3 region has the DNA TGCAGTGCTTGGGGGGGGGGTGAGGATACGCAGTATTTT. Its protein product is CSAWGGGEDTQYF.

This clonotype was detected many times. J is TRBJ2-7 and V is TRBV5-1; TRBD1 aligns across 7 bases. CDR3 length equals 15 residues. V lost 1 base to trimming and J lost 3 bases; unmatched junction nucleotides: 7. Germline CDR1 SGHRS, CDR2 YFSETQ. In nucleotides, the CDR3 is TGCGCCAGCAGCTTGACAGGGGAGATGGTCTACGAGCAGTACTTC. This encodes CASSLTGEMVYEQYF.

This clonotype appeared a few times. The chain recombines TRBV10-3 with TRBJ1-6; D call uncertain. The CDR3 loop spans 14 amino acids. Germline CDR1 reads ENHRY; CDR2 reads SYGVKD. V gave up 10 bases and J gave up 10 bases, with 20 bases separating them. CDR3 DNA: TGTGCCAGCCAGATTGGACCACGGGTGTCACCCCTCCACTTT. Translated: CASQIGPRVSPLHF.